The present T cell receptor beta chain was sequenced within a study of blood T cell repertoires in COVID-19. The ends were cut back, 2 bases at V and 9 bases at J, with 16 bases in the middle. Germline CDR1 is SGHDN and CDR2 is FVKESK. This CDR3 is 14 amino acids long. Using immunoSEQ multiplex PCR, the repertoire was profiled, and TCRdb retains in-frame clones only, with some absent. Of roughly 350,000 clones detected, around 87% appear once; the ten largest clones hold over 9.5%. This TCR was sampled from a woman aged 25 to 39 with COVID-19, enrolled during active disease. The chain joins TRBV14 to TRBJ2-5; D call uncertain. The specimen was peripheral blood. CDR3 nucleotides: TGTGCCAGCAGCCAACCCGGTTTCTCTCGGGCCCAGTACTTC. This codes for CASSQPGFSRAQYF.